This TCR beta chain was retrieved from a study of blood T cell repertoires in COVID-19. In the study overall: Italy, Spain and the United States were the sources of the convalescent and acute COVID-19 samples. PBMCs, B-cell-depleted T cells, or T cells were the source of the cDNA or gDNA that made up the material.

The authors' processing: The assay estimated nucleated cells by amplifying reference gene primers. Profiled with immunoSEQ multiplex PCR; TCRdb holds only in-frame clones, not every one. The D gene and trimming were derived from the DNA, and the V and J assignments and clone size from that table. The table has around 300,000 clones, roughly 89% seen once; the top ten hold 1.5% to 2%. Participants reported their clinical history, and cohort assignment relied on those reports. Trimming stripped 4 bases from V and 10 bases from J, with 17 bases between. This CDR3 is 13 amino acids long. The germline V gene encodes CDR1 SGHRS and CDR2 YFSETQ.

V is TRBV5-1 and J is TRBJ1-1; weak D call: TRBD1 (6 bases). This sequence originates from a woman younger than 30 with acute COVID-19. Sequencing used PBMCs or T cells enriched from blood (not recorded which). CDR3 DNA: TGCGCCAGCAGCGTAGATGGACAGCGGCCAGCTTTCTTT. It is translated as CASSVDGQRPAFF.